This TCR beta chain stems from a study of post-analysis software for immune sequencing data. This CDR3 region has 16 residues. V dropped 4 bases and J dropped 1 base, with 13 bases sitting between them. CDR1 is SGHVS, CDR2 FQNEAQ, per germline. Of note for this clonotype: Antigen specificity is unknown.

cDNA libraries for TCR beta contained unique molecular identifiers. The T cell input of about 1 to 10 million gave a few hundred thousand cDNA molecules. From the PCR reads, TCRdb called clonotypes with MiXCR, one entry per CDR3 protein. The sample lists over 150,000 distinct CDR3 sequences; 35% to 40% were seen once. Overall study findings and caveats: Comparison of patients with controls showed five TRBV segments more frequent in patients, TRBV5-6, TRBV5-1 and TRBV20-1 among them. A significant reduction in normalized Chao1 diversity was observed in multiple sclerosis patients versus controls.

The TCR originated in a girl aged 5 to 17 with multiple sclerosis. The starting material was blood, obtained after autologous hematopoietic stem cell transplantation. The chain uses TRBV7-8 and TRBJ2-2; TRBD2 is a possible D gene (7 bases). The DNA for the CDR3 is TGTGCCAGCAGCTCGGGGGGCTACCGGAACACCGGGGAGCTGTTTTTT. Translated: CASSSGGYRNTGELFF.